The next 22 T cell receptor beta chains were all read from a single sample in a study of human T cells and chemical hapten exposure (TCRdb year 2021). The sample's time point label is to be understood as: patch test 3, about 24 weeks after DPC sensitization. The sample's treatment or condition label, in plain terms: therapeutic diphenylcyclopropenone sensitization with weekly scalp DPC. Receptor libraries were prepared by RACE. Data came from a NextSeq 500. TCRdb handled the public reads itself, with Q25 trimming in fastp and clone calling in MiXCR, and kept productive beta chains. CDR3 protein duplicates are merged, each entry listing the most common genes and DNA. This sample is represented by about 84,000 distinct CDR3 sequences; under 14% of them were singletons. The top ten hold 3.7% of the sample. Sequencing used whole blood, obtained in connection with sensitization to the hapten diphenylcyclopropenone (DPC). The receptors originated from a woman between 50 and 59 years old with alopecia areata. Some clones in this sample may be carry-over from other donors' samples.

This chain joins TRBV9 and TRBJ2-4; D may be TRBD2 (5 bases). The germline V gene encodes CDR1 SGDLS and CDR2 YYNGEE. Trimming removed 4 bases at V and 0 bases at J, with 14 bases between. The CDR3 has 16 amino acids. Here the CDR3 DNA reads TGTGCCAGCAGCCCTGGACTCGAAAGAGCCAAAAACATTCAGTACTTC. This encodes CASSPGLERAKNIQYF. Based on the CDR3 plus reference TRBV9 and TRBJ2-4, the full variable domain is DSGVTQTPKHLITATGQRVTLRCSPRSGDLSVYWYQQSLDQGLQFLIQYYNGEERAKGNILERFSAQQFPDLHSELNLSSLELGDSALYFCASSPGLERAKNIQYFGAGTRLSVL.

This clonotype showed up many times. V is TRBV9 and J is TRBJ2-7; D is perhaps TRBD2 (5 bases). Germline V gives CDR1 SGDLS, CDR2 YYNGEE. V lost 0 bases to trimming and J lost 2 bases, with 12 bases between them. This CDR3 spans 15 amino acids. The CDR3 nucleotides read TGTGCCAGCAGCGTAGGTGGCGGGTTCACCTACGAGCAGTACTTC. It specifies CASSVGGGFTYEQYF.

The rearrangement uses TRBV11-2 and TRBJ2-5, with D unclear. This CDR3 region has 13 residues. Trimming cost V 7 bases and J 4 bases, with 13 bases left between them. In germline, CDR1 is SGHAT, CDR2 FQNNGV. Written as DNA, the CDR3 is TGTGCCAGCACCAACGAGAATGGAGAGACCCAGTACTTC. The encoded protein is CASTNENGETQYF. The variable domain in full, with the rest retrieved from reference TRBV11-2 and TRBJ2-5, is EAGVAQSPRYKIIEKRQSVAFWCNPISGHATLYWYQQILGQGPKLLIQFQNNGVVDDSQLPKDRFSAERLKGVDSTLKIQPAKLEDSAVYLCASTNENGETQYFGPGTRLLVL.

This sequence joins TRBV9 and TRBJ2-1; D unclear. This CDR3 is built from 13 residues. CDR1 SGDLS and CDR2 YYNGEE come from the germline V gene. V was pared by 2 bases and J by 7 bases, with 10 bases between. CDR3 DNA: TGTGCCAGCAGCGTCCAGATGTCGAATGAGCAGTTCTTC. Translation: CASSVQMSNEQFF.

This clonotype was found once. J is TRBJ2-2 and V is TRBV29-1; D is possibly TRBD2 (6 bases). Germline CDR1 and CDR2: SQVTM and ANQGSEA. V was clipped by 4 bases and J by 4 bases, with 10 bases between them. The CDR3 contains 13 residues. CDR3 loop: CSVAVAATGELFF. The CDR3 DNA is TGCAGCGTTGCCGTAGCGGCCACCGGGGAGCTGTTTTTT.

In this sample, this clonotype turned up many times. CDR3 loop: CASRRTDTQYF. For the CDR3, the DNA is TGTGCCAGCAGGAGGACAGATACGCAGTATTTT. The V gene is TRBV7-9, the J gene TRBJ2-3, with unresolved D. The CDR3 sequence is 11 residues long. Germline CDR1 SEHNR, CDR2 FQNEAQ (reference sequence). V was clipped by 6 bases and J by 3 bases, with 4 bases between them.

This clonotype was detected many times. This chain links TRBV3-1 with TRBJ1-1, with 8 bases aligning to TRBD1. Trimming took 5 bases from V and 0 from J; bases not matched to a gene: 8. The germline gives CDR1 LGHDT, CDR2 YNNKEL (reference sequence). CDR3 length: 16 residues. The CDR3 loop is CASSSRQGPMNTEAFF. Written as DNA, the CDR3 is TGTGCCAGCAGCTCCCGACAGGGGCCGATGAACACTGAAGCTTTCTTT.

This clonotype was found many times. For the CDR3, the DNA is TGTGCCTGGAGTTCGGGACTCATGAACACTGAAGCTTTCTTT. Protein product: CAWSSGLMNTEAFF. V usage is TRBV30 and J usage is TRBJ1-1; TRBD1 is a possible D gene (5 bases). In germline, CDR1 is GTSNPN, CDR2 SVGIG (reference sequence). The CDR3 covers 14 residues. Trimming took off 2 bases at V and 0 bases at J, with 10 bases between the two ends.

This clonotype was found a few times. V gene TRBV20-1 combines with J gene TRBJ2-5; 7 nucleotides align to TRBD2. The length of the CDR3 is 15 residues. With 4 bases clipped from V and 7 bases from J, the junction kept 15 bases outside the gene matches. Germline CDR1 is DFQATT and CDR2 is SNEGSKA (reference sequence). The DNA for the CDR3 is TGCAGTGCTAACCAAAGAGCGGGAAGGCACGGGACCCAGTACTTC. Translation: CSANQRAGRHGTQYF.

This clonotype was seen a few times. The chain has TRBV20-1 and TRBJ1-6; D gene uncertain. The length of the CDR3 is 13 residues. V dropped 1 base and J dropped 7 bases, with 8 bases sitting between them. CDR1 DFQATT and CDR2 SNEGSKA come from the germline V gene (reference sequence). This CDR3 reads CSARVGRNSPLHF. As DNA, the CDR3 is TGCAGTGCTAGAGTTGGGCGAAATTCACCCCTCCACTTT.

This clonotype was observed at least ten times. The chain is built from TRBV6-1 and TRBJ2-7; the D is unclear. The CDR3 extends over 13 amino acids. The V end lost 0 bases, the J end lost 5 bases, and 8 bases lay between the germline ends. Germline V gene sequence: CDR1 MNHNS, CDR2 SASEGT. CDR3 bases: TGTGCCAGCAGTGAAGCGGGTCAGGACGAGCAGTACTTC. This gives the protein CASSEAGQDEQYF.

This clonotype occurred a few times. CDR3 DNA: TGTGCCATCAGTCTAGACTACAATGAGCAGTTCTTC. Its translation: CAISLDYNEQFF. This chain links TRBV10-3 with TRBJ2-1; D ambiguous. V lost 5 bases and J lost 3, with 5 bases in between. Germline V gene sequence: CDR1 ENHRY, CDR2 SYGVKD. This CDR3 is built from 12 residues.

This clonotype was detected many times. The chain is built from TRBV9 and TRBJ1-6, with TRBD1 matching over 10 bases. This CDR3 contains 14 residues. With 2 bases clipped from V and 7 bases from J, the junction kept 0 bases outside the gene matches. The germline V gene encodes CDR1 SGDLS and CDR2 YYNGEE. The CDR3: CASSVGQGNSPLHF. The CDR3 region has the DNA TGTGCCAGCAGCGTGGGACAGGGGAATTCACCCCTCCACTTT.

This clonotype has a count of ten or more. CDR3 bases: TGTGCCAGCAGTGCCCAACAGGGATCGGAGACCCAGTACTTC. Protein product: CASSAQQGSETQYF. The V call is TRBV6-1, the J call TRBJ2-5; TRBD1 is a possible D gene (6 bases). The ends were cut back, 4 bases at V and 5 bases at J, with 14 bases in the middle. Germline CDR1 and CDR2: MNHNS and SASEGT. The CDR3 has 14 amino acids.

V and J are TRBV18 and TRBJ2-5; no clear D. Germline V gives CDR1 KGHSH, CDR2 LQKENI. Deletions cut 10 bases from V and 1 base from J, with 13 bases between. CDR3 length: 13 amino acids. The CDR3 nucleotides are TGTGCCACCGGGCCTAACCGCCAAGAGACCCAGTACTTC. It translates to CATGPNRQETQYF.

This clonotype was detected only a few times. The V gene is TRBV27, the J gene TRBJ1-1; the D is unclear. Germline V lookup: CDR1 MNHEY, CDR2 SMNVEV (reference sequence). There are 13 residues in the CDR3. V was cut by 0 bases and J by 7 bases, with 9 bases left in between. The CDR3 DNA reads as TGTGCCAGCAGTTTATCGAACGGGTATGAAGCTTTCTTT. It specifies CASSLSNGYEAFF.

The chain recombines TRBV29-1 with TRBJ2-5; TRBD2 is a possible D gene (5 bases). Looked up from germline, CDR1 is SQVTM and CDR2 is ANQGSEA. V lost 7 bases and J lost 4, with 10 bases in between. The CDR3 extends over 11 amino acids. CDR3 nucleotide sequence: TGCAGCGCCCGGACTGGAGAGACCCAGTACTTC. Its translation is CSARTGETQYF.

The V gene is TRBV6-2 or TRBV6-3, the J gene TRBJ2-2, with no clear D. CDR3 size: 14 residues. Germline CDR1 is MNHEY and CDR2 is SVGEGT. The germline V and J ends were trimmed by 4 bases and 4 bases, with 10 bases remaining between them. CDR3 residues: CASSLIWSTGELFF. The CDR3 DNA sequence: TGTGCCAGCAGTTTGATTTGGTCCACCGGGGAGCTGTTTTTT.

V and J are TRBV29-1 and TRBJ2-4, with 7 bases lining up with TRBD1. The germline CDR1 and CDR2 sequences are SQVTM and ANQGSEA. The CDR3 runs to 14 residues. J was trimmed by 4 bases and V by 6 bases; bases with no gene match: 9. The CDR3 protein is CSVSHPGQKNIQYF. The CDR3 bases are TGCAGCGTCTCCCATCCGGGACAGAAAAACATTCAGTACTTC.

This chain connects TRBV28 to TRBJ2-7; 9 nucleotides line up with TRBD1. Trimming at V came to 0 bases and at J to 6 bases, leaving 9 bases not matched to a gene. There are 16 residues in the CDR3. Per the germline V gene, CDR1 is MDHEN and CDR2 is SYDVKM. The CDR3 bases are TGTGCCAGCAGTTTATGGAAAGGGACAGGGATATCCGAGCAGTACTTC. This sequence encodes CASSLWKGTGISEQYF.

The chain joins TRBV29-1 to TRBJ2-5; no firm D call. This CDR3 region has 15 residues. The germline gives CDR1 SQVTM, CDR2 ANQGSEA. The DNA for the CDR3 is TGCAGTGTACTCCCAGACATCCTGTACCAAGAGACCCAGTACTTC. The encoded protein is CSVLPDILYQETQYF.

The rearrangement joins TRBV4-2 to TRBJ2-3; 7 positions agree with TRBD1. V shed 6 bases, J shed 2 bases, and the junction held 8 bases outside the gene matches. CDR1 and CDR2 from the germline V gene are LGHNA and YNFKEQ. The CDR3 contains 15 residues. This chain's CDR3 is CASRLGTALTDTQYF. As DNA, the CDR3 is TGTGCCAGCAGACTTGGGACAGCCCTCACAGATACGCAGTATTTT.